This T cell receptor (beta chain) was recovered during a study of blood T cells in healthy people across ages. Study overall: Per every two T cells, about one barcoded beta molecule was captured by template switching.

This clonotype was counted between two and nine times. What it binds is not known. The use of a sample-barcoded 5' primer and a J-beta primer mix characterized a second PCR of roughly 6 to 12 cycles. Every sample returned 2.5 million or more CDR3-containing paired-end reads. TCRdb ran MiXCR on the 5' RACE reads and lists one entry per CDR3 protein. The sample consists of approximately 1,100,000 distinct CDR3 sequences, less than 50% of them appearing once. Notes on the study in general: There was no known CMV status for donors, so expanded clonotype changes were possibly confounded. When set beside aged donors, long-lived donors presented more naive CD4+ cells and higher diversity.

Germline V gene data show CDR1 as SGHTA and CDR2 as FQGNSA. The CDR3 length is 15 residues. The gene calls are TRBV7-2 and TRBJ2-4; TRBD2 aligns across 7 bases. The better agreement between TRBJ2-7 and the DNA end casts doubt on the J call. The TCR sequence derives from a woman aged 55-70 years in good health. Sample: blood. The CDR3 DNA follows: TGTGCCAGCAGCTCGTCAGCGGGAATCTCCTACGAGCAGTACTTC. Translated, it gives CASSSSAGISYEQYF.